The sequence of this TCR beta chain was determined in a study of blood T cells in healthy people across ages. Every donor contributed around 10 milliliters of peripheral blood by blood draw. Study findings and constraints: Among long-lived donors, naive CD4+ cells were more numerous and diversity higher than in aged donors.

This clonotype has a handful of counts. Its target is unknown. A second 7 to 11 cycle PCR used barcoded and J-beta primers. In TCRdb, the 5' RACE reads were re-called with MiXCR into one record per CDR3 protein. The table has 650,000 to 800,000 distinct CDR3 sequences, around 43% seen once. This clonotype was sampled from a man aged 55 to 70 in good health. Sequencing was performed on blood.

The CDR3 region is CSAPASNYGYTF. In DNA, the CDR3 is TGCAGCGCCCCCGCGTCTAACTATGGCTACACCTTC. This chain joins TRBV29-1 and TRBJ1-2; D not certain. Per germline, CDR1 SQVTM and CDR2 ANQGSEA. Trimming left V 7 bases short and J 0 bases short, with 9 bases between. This CDR3 comprises 12 residues.